Listed below are T cell receptor beta chains from one sample, sequenced in a study of blood T cell repertoires in COVID-19. The protocol was immunoSEQ multiplex PCR, while the TCRdb copy is restricted to in-frame clones and leaves out a portion. The sample shows fewer than 500,000 clones, around 86% of them seen only once. The sequencing input was peripheral blood. Receptors originate from a woman in her thirties with active or convalescent COVID-19. CDR3s include the opening cysteine and the closing phenylalanine or tryptophan. Each record gives: V gene, clone size, D gene, J gene, CDR3 DNA, CDR3 protein. D genes are given only for firm matches. A clone size is listed for some rows: how often the clone was seen (once, few, many), or a class if it is expanded.

v_gene: TRBV18
abundance: .
d_gene: TRBD1
j_gene: TRBJ2-1
CDR3nt: TGTGCCAGCTCGCCCCCAGGGGGAGTTTCCTACAATGAGCAGTTCTTC
CDR3aa: CASSPPGGVSYNEQFF

v_gene: TRBV27
abundance: .
d_gene: TRBD1
j_gene: TRBJ2-5
CDR3nt: TGTGCCAGCAGTTGGTTTCAGGGGGACCAAGAGACCCAGTACTTC
CDR3aa: CASSWFQGDQETQYF

v_gene: TRBV5-6
abundance: .
d_gene: .
j_gene: TRBJ1-3
CDR3nt: TGTGCCAGCAGCGGAACAGGAAGGGCTGGAAACACCATATATTTT
CDR3aa: CASSGTGRAGNTIYF

v_gene: TRBV5-1
abundance: .
d_gene: .
j_gene: TRBJ2-2
CDR3nt: TGCGCCAGCAGCCTGCCGAAGGAGGATCCGGACACCGGGGAGCTGTTTTTT
CDR3aa: CASSLPKEDPDTGELFF

v_gene: TRBV5-1
abundance: .
d_gene: .
j_gene: TRBJ1-1
CDR3nt: TGCGCCAGCAGCTTGAACGGACAGAACACTGAAGCTTTCTTT
CDR3aa: CASSLNGQNTEAFF

v_gene: TRBV6-5
abundance: .
d_gene: TRBD1
j_gene: TRBJ2-7
CDR3nt: TGTGCCAGCAGTTACGGGACAGGGGGCGAGCAGTACTTC
CDR3aa: CASSYGTGGEQYF

v_gene: TRBV7-8
abundance: .
d_gene: .
j_gene: TRBJ1-6
CDR3nt: TGTGCCAGCAGCGGGACACGAGGAAGCTATAATTCACCCCTCCACTTT
CDR3aa: CASSGTRGSYNSPLHF

v_gene: TRBV19
abundance: .
d_gene: .
j_gene: TRBJ2-1
CDR3nt: TGTGCCAGTAGTATAGGAGCGGGTTACAATGAGCAGTTCTTC
CDR3aa: CASSIGAGYNEQFF

v_gene: TRBV19
abundance: .
d_gene: .
j_gene: TRBJ1-2
CDR3nt: TGTGCCAGTAGTATAGCGACCGGCGGCTATGGCTACACCTTC
CDR3aa: CASSIATGGYGYTF

v_gene: TRBV3-1/TRBV3-2
abundance: few
d_gene: TRBD1
j_gene: TRBJ1-4
CDR3nt: TGTGCCAGCAGCCAGGCAGGGGGGAATGAAAAACTGTTTTTT
CDR3aa: CASSQAGGNEKLFF

v_gene: TRBV6-4
abundance: .
d_gene: .
j_gene: TRBJ2-1
CDR3nt: TGTGCCAGCAGTGTGGTTAGCAACAATGAGCAGTTCTTC
CDR3aa: CASSVVSNNEQFF

v_gene: TRBV2
abundance: .
d_gene: TRBD1
j_gene: TRBJ1-6
CDR3nt: TGTGCCAGCGCTAGGGACAGGGGTAATTCACCCCTCCACTTT
CDR3aa: CASARDRGNSPLHF

v_gene: TRBV7-8
abundance: .
d_gene: TRBD2
j_gene: TRBJ2-1
CDR3nt: TGTGCCAGCAGCTGGACAGCGGGGGTAGATGAGCAGTTCTTC
CDR3aa: CASSWTAGVDEQFF

v_gene: TRBV27
abundance: .
d_gene: .
j_gene: TRBJ2-7
CDR3nt: TGTGCCAGCAGTTTATTCGGGCAGGGGACAACCTACGAGCAGTACTTC
CDR3aa: CASSLFGQGTTYEQYF

v_gene: TRBV12-3/TRBV12-4
abundance: once
d_gene: .
j_gene: TRBJ2-3
CDR3nt: TGTGCCAGCAGTTTTGGAGCAACAGATACGCAGTATTTT
CDR3aa: CASSFGATDTQYF

v_gene: TRBV27
abundance: .
d_gene: .
j_gene: TRBJ2-7
CDR3nt: TGTGCCAGCAGTACAGGGTCATCCTACGAGCAGTACTTC
CDR3aa: CASSTGSSYEQYF